The clone carrying this T cell receptor (beta chain) turned up a few times. Original data processing: The authors estimated nucleated cell counts from reference gene primer amplification. Sequenced by immunoSEQ multiplex PCR; TCRdb stores in-frame clones only, minus some. The DNA was the basis for D and trimming; V, J and clone size are from that table. This sample carries more than 95,000 clones, 60% to 85% of them seen once, and the ten largest clones take roughly 5.6%. This record belongs to a study of blood T cell repertoires in COVID-19. For the study at large: The United States, Italy and Spain supplied acute and convalescent COVID-19 samples. Nucleic acid was either cDNA or gDNA, and it came from T cells, B-cell-depleted T cells, or PBMCs.

Germline V gene data show CDR1 as SGDLS and CDR2 as YYNGEE. V was shortened by 0 bases and J by 0 bases, with 10 bases between the two germline ends. This CDR3 spans 15 amino acids. The rearrangement uses TRBV9 and TRBJ2-7; D perhaps matches TRBD2 (5 bases). This receptor was taken from a man between 65 and 79 years old with acute or convalescent COVID-19. The sequenced sample was peripheral blood. The CDR3 protein is CASSVGLGSSYEQYF. CDR3 nucleotide sequence: TGTGCCAGCAGCGTAGGCTTAGGGAGCTCCTACGAGCAGTACTTC.